Described below is a single TCR beta chain sequence and its context. This specimen belongs to a study of T cell responses to AZD1222 COVID-19 vaccine. Trimming took off 6 bases at V and 5 bases at J, with 16 bases between the two ends. Germline V gives CDR1 KGHSH, CDR2 LQKENI. CDR3 length: 14 residues. Clones were sequenced by immunoSEQ multiplex PCR, and TCRdb holds only the in-frame ones, with some missing. The repertoire includes roughly 79,000 clones, about 72% of them detected once, and around a fifth sits in the top ten. This specimen was peripheral blood, taken on day 0 of AZD1222 vaccination. The V and J genes are TRBV18 and TRBJ1-1, with D possibly TRBD1 on 5 matching bases. This TCR was recovered from an adult in good health. The CDR3 spells CASSSRGTRTEAFF. CDR3 DNA sequence: TGTGCCAGCTCCTCACGTGGGACCCGAACTGAAGCTTTCTTT.